The 30 T cell receptor beta chains presented below share a single source sample, sequenced in a study of T cells after yellow fever vaccination. TCRdb ran MiXCR on the 5' RACE reads and lists one entry per CDR3 protein. This table holds hundreds of thousands of distinct CDR3 sequences, roughly an eighth found once. Source: PBMCs, taken on the day of the yellow fever booster vaccination. These receptor sequences come from a young man who received the YFV17D yellow fever vaccine.

This clonotype was seen many times. The chain uses TRBV5-1 and TRBJ2-3; 9 positions agree with TRBD2. This CDR3 is 16 amino acids long. Germline CDR1 and CDR2: SGHRS and YFSETQ. J lost 1 base, V lost 5 bases, and 8 bases had no gene match. The CDR3 sequence: CASSVAGEEGTDTQYF. The CDR3 coding sequence is TGCGCCAGCAGTGTAGCGGGAGAGGAAGGCACAGATACGCAGTATTTT.

V and J are TRBV4-2 and TRBJ2-5; a weak D match, TRBD2 (5 bases). V was trimmed by 1 base and J by 1 base, leaving 10 bases between them. The CDR3 sequence is 15 residues long. Per germline, CDR1 LGHNA and CDR2 YNFKEQ. CDR3 region: CASSQVGSVQETQYF. The CDR3 region has the DNA TGTGCCAGCAGCCAAGTAGGGAGTGTCCAAGAGACCCAGTACTTC.

The chain joins TRBV4-1 to TRBJ2-2; possible D gene TRBD1, 6 bases. V lost 1 base and J lost 9, with 15 bases in between. The CDR3 contains 15 residues. Germline V gene data show CDR1 as MGHRA and CDR2 as YSYEKL. This CDR3 is CASSQGPLQGWELFF. Written as DNA, the CDR3 is TGCGCCAGCAGCCAAGGCCCCTTGCAGGGGTGGGAGCTGTTTTTT.

This clonotype was observed a handful of times. The V call is TRBV5-1, the J call TRBJ2-7; 7 bases map to TRBD2. The V gene end was trimmed by 7 bases and the J gene end by 5 bases; junction bases not matched to a gene: 3. Germline CDR1 SGHRS, CDR2 YFSETQ. The CDR3 is 11 amino acids. As DNA, the CDR3 is TGCGCCAGCTCCCGGGAGGACGAGCAGTACTTC. It translates to CASSREDEQYF.

This clonotype occurred many times. At one of its ends the junction is not consistent with the germline gene, which may arise from a read error. This chain connects TRBV6-1 to TRBJ2-5; either TRBD1 or TRBD2 may supply D (5 bases each). Germline loops: CDR1 MNHNS, CDR2 SASEGT. This CDR3 comprises 14 residues. Here the CDR3 DNA reads TGTGCCAGCAGTCCCCAGACCACCGGGACGGCCTTGGACTTC. Amino acid sequence: CASSPQTTGTALDF.

This clonotype has just a few counts. V gene TRBV4-3 combines with J gene TRBJ1-2; 7 bases are a match to TRBD1. CDR3 length equals 15 residues. The ends lost 5 bases at V and 4 bases at J; junction bases unmatched: 10. Germline V gene sequence: CDR1 LGHNA, CDR2 YSLEER. CDR3 in amino acids: CASSSSLGGPYGYTF. In DNA form, the CDR3 reads TGCGCCAGCAGCTCATCATTAGGGGGCCCCTATGGCTACACCTTC.

The chain links TRBV10-3 to TRBJ2-6, with 12 bases aligning to TRBD2. The CDR3 runs to 20 residues. With V trimmed by 3 bases and J by 1 base, 10 bases remained unmatched. Per the germline V gene, CDR1 is ENHRY and CDR2 is SYGVKD. DNA for the CDR3: TGTGCCATCAGTGATTTAGGGCAGACTAGCGGGAGATCTGGGGCCAACGTCCTGACTTTC. It translates to CAISDLGQTSGRSGANVLTF.

The V and J genes are TRBV11-2 and TRBJ2-1, with unresolved D. V shed 7 bases and J shed 7 bases, with 8 bases lying between them. Germline loops: CDR1 SGHAT, CDR2 FQNNGV. CDR3 length: 11 amino acids. The CDR3: CASTHTNEQFF. CDR3 sequence (DNA): TGTGCCAGCACCCACACAAATGAGCAGTTCTTC.

This clonotype was seen only a few times. V is TRBV5-6 and J is TRBJ2-2; no clear D. There are 15 residues in the CDR3. Germline CDR1 is SGHDT and CDR2 is YYEEEE. V shed 1 base and J shed 7 bases, with 14 bases lying between them. CDR3 nucleotides: TGTGCCAGCAGCTTGTTGGGCACCCCCGACGGGGAGCTGTTTTTT. Translation gives CASSLLGTPDGELFF.

This chain connects TRBV20-1 to TRBJ1-1; D may be TRBD1 (6 bases). Germline V lookup: CDR1 DFQATT, CDR2 SNEGSKA (reference sequence). Between the trimmed V and J ends, which lost 3 bases and 7 bases, there was a span of 12 bases. The CDR3 consists of 12 residues. DNA of the CDR3: TGCAGTGCTAGCCTACAGGGCCGTGAAGCTTTCTTT. This sequence encodes CSASLQGREAFF.

The genes are TRBV6-4 and TRBJ2-2, with D perhaps matching TRBD2 (5 bases). Trimming took off 8 bases at V and 8 bases at J, with 12 bases between the two ends. The CDR3 totals 12 residues. Germline values: CDR1 MRHNA, CDR2 SNTAGT. Here the CDR3 reads CASSSSGGELFF. The CDR3 DNA reads as TGTGCCAGCTCTAGCTCGGGAGGGGAGCTGTTTTTT.

This clonotype was recorded a few times. The genes are TRBV27 and TRBJ1-4; D is unclear. V gave up 3 bases and J gave up 6 bases, with 14 bases separating them. The CDR3 loop spans 15 amino acids. Germline CDR1 is MNHEY and CDR2 is SMNVEV (reference sequence). The CDR3 nucleotides are TGTGCCAGCAGTTTCTCCGACGGGAGTCATGAAAAACTGTTTTTT. Amino acid sequence: CASSFSDGSHEKLFF.

This clonotype was recorded at least ten times. J is TRBJ2-7 and V is TRBV3-1; 7 bases are shared with TRBD1. V trimming: 3 bases; J trimming: 2 bases; junction bases outside the gene matches: 4. The CDR3 is 14 residues long. Germline V gene sequence: CDR1 LGHDT, CDR2 YNNKEL (reference sequence). The CDR3: CASSQQGTAYEQYF. The CDR3 nucleotides are TGTGCCAGCAGCCAGCAGGGGACAGCCTACGAGCAGTACTTC.

In this sample, this clonotype turned up a few times. This sequence joins TRBV20-1 and TRBJ2-1; maybe TRBD2 (6 bases). With 7 bases removed from V and 2 bases from J, the gap between germline ends came to 9 bases. From germline, CDR1 is DFQATT and CDR2 SNEGSKA (reference sequence). CDR3 length equals 12 residues. The CDR3 nucleotides read TGCAGTGACGGGGGACCCTACAATGAGCAGTTCTTC. It codes for CSDGGPYNEQFF.

J is TRBJ2-3 and V is TRBV24-1, with 14 bases fitting TRBD2. This CDR3 region has 18 residues. Trimming cost V 3 bases and J 2 bases; bases outside gene matches: 6. Looked up from germline, CDR1 is KGHDR and CDR2 is SFDVKD. Here the CDR3 DNA reads TGTGCCACCAGTGATGCCGGGACTAGCGGGAGAACCACAGATACGCAGTATTTT. Its translation is CATSDAGTSGRTTDTQYF.

This clonotype was recorded a few times. J is TRBJ2-7 and V is TRBV7-2; 10 bases fit TRBD1. The CDR3 is 15 amino acids. The J segment lost 5 bases and the V segment lost 2 bases, leaving 6 bases of the junction unmatched. Germline CDR1 is SGHTA and CDR2 is FQGNSA. The CDR3, as DNA: TGTGCCAGCAGCTTACCCCGGGACAGGGGCCACGAGCAGTACTTC. Translation: CASSLPRDRGHEQYF.

This clonotype was seen more than once but under ten times. The chain couples TRBV12-3 or TRBV12-4 to TRBJ1-1, with no clear D. CDR3 length: 16 amino acids. The germline V and J ends were trimmed by 6 bases and 0 bases, with 17 bases remaining between them. CDR3 amino acids: CASRQSGSLLNTEAFF. CDR3 DNA sequence: TGTGCCAGCAGGCAAAGTGGATCCCTACTGAACACTGAAGCTTTCTTT.

This clonotype was counted between two and nine times. This CDR3 is CASSSRDRYYEQYF. DNA of the CDR3: TGTGCCAGCAGTTCCCGGGACAGGTACTACGAGCAGTACTTC. The gene calls are TRBV7-9 and TRBJ2-7; the match to TRBD1 covers 8 bases. The J segment lost 3 bases and the V segment lost 6 bases, leaving 7 bases of the junction unmatched. There are 14 residues in the CDR3. CDR1 is SEHNR and CDR2 is FQNEAQ in the germline V gene (reference sequence).

This clonotype was recorded many times. The V call is TRBV5-6, the J call TRBJ2-1; D possibly corresponds to TRBD2 (5 bases). The CDR3 spans 15 residues. In germline, CDR1 is SGHDT, CDR2 YYEEEE. The V gene lost 1 base and the J gene lost 7 bases, with 15 bases spanning the gap. The CDR3 sequence is CASSLRLAPGNEQFF. CDR3 DNA: TGTGCCAGCAGCTTGCGCCTAGCCCCGGGGAATGAGCAGTTCTTC.

The chain combines TRBV5-8 with TRBJ1-2; D might be TRBD1 (5 bases). Germline V gene lookup returns CDR1 SGHTS and CDR2 YDEGEE. This CDR3 has 11 residues. The ends were cut back, 4 bases at V and 4 bases at J, with 5 bases in the middle. This chain's CDR3 is CASSGTYGYTF. The CDR3 nucleotides read TGTGCCAGCAGCGGGACCTATGGCTACACCTTC.

This chain joins TRBV29-1 and TRBJ1-2; 7 bases are a match to TRBD1. This CDR3 has 15 amino acids. Germline-derived CDR1 and CDR2 are SQVTM and ANQGSEA. J lost 3 bases, V lost 5 bases, and 12 bases had no gene match. CDR3 protein: CSVPDGGGSYYGYTF. For the CDR3, the DNA is TGCAGCGTTCCCGACGGAGGGGGCAGTTACTATGGCTACACCTTC.

This clonotype was seen a few times. The gene calls are TRBV6-2 or TRBV6-3 and TRBJ2-7, with a weak D call TRBD2 (6 bases). The CDR3 runs to 16 residues. V lost 2 bases and J 3 bases, leaving 17 bases between the germline ends. The germline V gene encodes CDR1 MNHEY and CDR2 SVGEGT. CDR3 protein: CASSYDSGRSGYEQYF. CDR3 DNA sequence: TGTGCCAGCAGTTACGACTCCGGGAGATCGGGCTACGAGCAGTACTTC.

This clonotype occurred a few times. The chain has TRBV28 and TRBJ2-1, with D tentatively TRBD2 (6 bases). CDR1 and CDR2 from the germline V gene are MDHEN and SYDVKM. This CDR3 comprises 14 residues. Trimming cost V 4 bases and J 12 bases, with 19 bases left between them. CDR3 bases: TGTGCCAGCAGTTCTCGGGGAGGATTCCCCGGGCAGTTCTTC. Translating gives CASSSRGGFPGQFF.

This clonotype appeared a few times. For the CDR3, the DNA is TGCGCCAGCAGTGAGTCGACAGGGAATTACAATGAGCAGTTCTTC. Its protein is CASSESTGNYNEQFF. The V gene is TRBV10-1, the J gene TRBJ2-1; 7 nucleotides line up with TRBD1. There are 15 residues in the CDR3. V was pared by 0 bases and J by 4 bases, with 3 bases of the junction left unmatched. Per the germline V gene, CDR1 is WNHNN and CDR2 is SYGVQD (reference sequence).

This clonotype was counted only a few times. The chain uses TRBV20-1 and TRBJ2-2, with TRBD2 matching 7 bases. The germline gives CDR1 DFQATT, CDR2 SNEGSKA (reference sequence). This CDR3 is 16 amino acids long. V lost 0 bases to trimming and J lost 0 bases; unmatched junction nucleotides: 4. The CDR3 spells CSARDILATNTGELFF. Written as DNA, the CDR3 is TGCAGTGCTAGAGATATACTAGCGACGAACACCGGGGAGCTGTTTTTT.

The chain has TRBV24-1 and TRBJ2-1; 12 positions match TRBD2. J gave up 7 bases and V 2 bases, and 2 bases lay outside the gene matches. The CDR3 contains 15 residues. In germline, CDR1 is KGHDR, CDR2 SFDVKD. The CDR3 protein is CATSDSSGRENEQFF. Written as DNA, the CDR3 is TGTGCCACCAGTGATTCTAGCGGGAGGGAGAATGAGCAGTTCTTC.

This clonotype was seen more than once but under ten times. The chain uses TRBV12-3 or TRBV12-4 and TRBJ2-3; a possible D gene is TRBD2 (5 bases). V lost 3 bases and J lost 1, with 11 bases in between. The CDR3 contains 15 residues. CDR3 sequence: CASSFSLGGTDTQYF. The CDR3 bases are TGTGCCAGCAGTTTCTCCCTCGGGGGCACAGATACGCAGTATTTT.

To note about this clonotype: Being one base from a much bigger clone, this may be a read error. The V gene is TRBV4-3, the J gene TRBJ2-2; possibly TRBD1 for D (5 bases). Germline values: CDR1 LGHNA, CDR2 YSLEER. The CDR3 totals 16 residues. The CDR3 here is CASGQVQAMNTGELFF. The CDR3 DNA is TGCGCCAGCGGCCAAGTACAGGCGATGAACACCGGGGAGCTGTTTTTT.

V gene TRBV6-2 or TRBV6-3 combines with J gene TRBJ2-5, with 8 bases aligning to TRBD2. J lost 7 bases, V lost 5 bases, and 6 bases had no gene match. Germline V gene lookup returns CDR1 MNHEY and CDR2 SVGEGT. This CDR3 is 13 amino acids long. This CDR3 is CASSPDLAGTQYF. In DNA form, the CDR3 reads TGTGCCAGCAGTCCAGATCTAGCGGGGACCCAGTACTTC.

The chain couples TRBV20-1 to TRBJ1-1; 8 bases fit TRBD1. The CDR3 has 14 amino acids. The germline V gene has CDR1 DFQATT and CDR2 SNEGSKA (reference sequence). The V and J ends lost 2 bases and 3 bases, in that order; junction bases with no gene match: 5. Here the CDR3 reads CSARSQGADTEAFF. The CDR3 DNA reads TGCAGTGCTAGATCCCAGGGGGCCGACACTGAAGCTTTCTTT.